These 29 T cell receptor beta chains were sequenced from one sample in a study of blood T cell repertoires in COVID-19. Generated by immunoSEQ multiplex PCR, the TCRdb table keeps only in-frame clones and is missing some. The sample includes 200,000 to 300,000 clones, approximately 80% of them seen just once. The specimen sequenced was peripheral blood. These receptors were obtained from a man aged 55 to 70 with acute or convalescent COVID-19.

This clone came up a few times. The chain carries TRBV19 and TRBJ2-2; TRBD2 matches at 12 bases. Trimming removed 3 bases from V and 3 bases from J; junction bases left unmatched: 8. The germline V gene has CDR1 LNHDA and CDR2 SQIVND (reference sequence). The CDR3 is 18 amino acids. Written as DNA, the CDR3 is TGTGCCAGTAGTATGTTGGGACTAGCGGGCCCCGACACCGGGGAGCTGTTTTTT. Translating it yields CASSMLGLAGPDTGELFF.

The V and J genes are TRBV29-1 and TRBJ2-1; TRBD1 might be the D (8 bases). Trimming took 4 bases from V and 8 from J, leaving 15 bases between them. CDR3 length equals 13 residues. CDR1 and CDR2 (germline): SQVTM, ANQGSEA. The CDR3 DNA reads TGCAGCGTTGGCCGCACAGGGGGGGATGAGCAGTTCTTC. Its protein is CSVGRTGGDEQFF.

A note on this clone: The same CDR3 arises from other DNA sequences in this sample as well. This sequence joins TRBV6-5 and TRBJ2-7, with D unresolved. CDR3 length equals 10 residues. Germline CDR1 MNHEY, CDR2 SVGAGI. V was cut by 8 bases and J by 4 bases, with 6 bases left in between. The CDR3 DNA reads as TGTGCCAGCGGTAGTTACGAGCAGTACTTC. Protein product: CASGSYEQYF.

As DNA, the CDR3 is TGTGCCAGCTCCGGACAGGGAACGACTAATGAAAAACTGTTTTTT. Encoded protein: CASSGQGTTNEKLFF. V gene TRBV18 combines with J gene TRBJ1-4; 8 bases fit TRBD1. The V gene's germline CDR1 is KGHSH and CDR2 LQKENI. CDR3 size: 15 residues. V lost 6 bases and J lost 2; bases outside the gene matches: 5. The full variable domain, its missing parts supplied by reference TRBV18 and TRBJ1-4, is NAGVMQNPRHLVRRRGQEARLRCSPMKGHSHVYWYRQLPEEGLKFMVYLQKENIIDESGMPKERFSAEFPKEGPSILRIQQVVRGDSAAYFCASSGQGTTNEKLFFGSGTQLSVL.

This chain's CDR3 is CASSFSGGPYEQYF. The CDR3 DNA is TGTGCCAGCAGCTTCTCGGGAGGGCCCTACGAGCAGTACTTC. The V call is TRBV7-3, the J call TRBJ2-7, with TRBD2 matching over 8 bases. CDR3 length equals 14 residues. The junction had 3 bases not matched to a gene; V was cut back by 3 bases and J by 2 bases. Germline CDR1 reads SGHTA; CDR2 reads FQGTGA.

The V gene is TRBV10-3, the J gene TRBJ2-2; 7 nucleotides align to TRBD1. V lost 11 bases and J lost 2; bases outside the gene matches: 5. In germline, CDR1 is ENHRY, CDR2 SYGVKD. The CDR3 is 13 residues long. The CDR3 nucleotides read TGTGCCGCCCGGGACAGAAACACCGGGGAGCTGTTTTTT. This sequence encodes CAARDRNTGELFF.

The table lists this clone with a count of one. The chain is built from TRBV4-1 and TRBJ2-3; TRBD2 matches 7 bases. V was clipped by 4 bases and J by 4 bases; unmatched bases: 8. This CDR3 is built from 15 residues. Per germline, CDR1 MGHRA and CDR2 YSYEKL. For the CDR3, the DNA is TGCGCCAGCAGCCTCGGACTAGTGGTAGCAGATACGCAGTATTTT. Translated: CASSLGLVVADTQYF.

The chain carries TRBV12-3 or TRBV12-4 and TRBJ2-5, with 7 positions matching TRBD1. J was trimmed by 2 bases and V by 5 bases; bases with no gene match: 2. This CDR3 has 13 residues. The CDR3 DNA is TGTGCCAGCAGTCCGGGACAGCAAGAGACCCAGTACTTC. Translation: CASSPGQQETQYF.

V gene TRBV18 combines with J gene TRBJ2-5; 9 nucleotides line up with TRBD2. The junction had 26 bases not matched to a gene; V was cut back by 6 bases and J by 3 bases. CDR1 is KGHSH, CDR2 LQKENI, per germline. The length of the CDR3 is 21 residues. Here the CDR3 reads CASSPWLGGEAGGPNKETQYF. In DNA form, the CDR3 reads TGTGCCAGCTCCCCCTGGCTGGGGGGCGAAGCGGGAGGACCGAATAAAGAGACCCAGTACTTC.

The chain joins TRBV5-1 to TRBJ1-2; 8 bases map to TRBD1. V lost 3 bases, J lost 4 bases, and 5 bases stayed unmatched. Germline V gene data show CDR1 as SGHRS and CDR2 as YFSETQ. This CDR3 is built from 14 residues. The DNA of the CDR3 is TGCGCCAGCAGCTCCGGGACAGGTACCTATGGCTACACCTTC. Its translation is CASSSGTGTYGYTF.

This chain links TRBV2 with TRBJ2-7; tentative D call: TRBD2 (5 bases). The germline V gene has CDR1 SNHLY and CDR2 FYNNEI. The CDR3 is made up of 13 amino acids. Trimming shortened V by 5 bases and J by 2 bases, and 10 bases separated the two germline ends. In nucleotides, the CDR3 is TGTGCCAGCAGTCCCGGGAATCCCTACGAGCAGTACTTC. Protein sequence: CASSPGNPYEQYF.

The chain combines TRBV9 with TRBJ2-1, with 9 bases matching TRBD2. The junction had 3 bases not matched to a gene; V was cut back by 3 bases and J by 2 bases. The CDR3 is made up of 15 amino acids. CDR1 and CDR2 from the germline V gene are SGDLS and YYNGEE. The CDR3 is CASSGIAGAYNEQFF. The DNA for the CDR3 is TGTGCCAGCAGCGGGATAGCGGGAGCCTACAATGAGCAGTTCTTC.

The chain recombines TRBV6-5 with TRBJ2-1, with a tentative D call TRBD2 (5 bases). The V end lost 6 bases, the J end lost 7 bases, and 19 bases lay between the germline ends. The CDR3 totals 15 residues. CDR1 and CDR2 from the germline V gene are MNHEY and SVGAGI. The chain's CDR3 is CASSQWASTQNEQFF. CDR3 coding DNA: TGTGCCAGCAGCCAATGGGCTAGCACCCAGAATGAGCAGTTCTTC.

In its sample, this clone was seen a few times. The chain combines TRBV12-5 with TRBJ1-3, with TRBD1 as a possible D gene (5 bases). Germline values: CDR1 LGHNT, CDR2 FRNRAP. This CDR3 spans 14 amino acids. Trimming took off 5 bases at V and 4 bases at J, with 12 bases between the two ends. CDR3 in DNA: TGTGCTAGTGGTGGAGGGCGGGGCGGAAACACCATATATTTT. This encodes CASGGGRGGNTIYF.

V is TRBV5-5 and J is TRBJ2-1, with D unresolved. CDR3 length: 12 residues. Germline CDR1 SGHKS, CDR2 YYEKEE (reference sequence). V lost 4 bases, J lost 9 bases, and 11 bases lay in between. Written as DNA, the CDR3 is TGTGCCAGCAGCCCGTGGTCAGTTGAGCAGTTCTTC. Its translation: CASSPWSVEQFF.

This clone turned up a few times. The J gene is TRBJ1-2, the V gene TRBV7-9; D is perhaps TRBD1 (6 bases). CDR1 is SEHNR, CDR2 FQNEAQ, per germline (reference sequence). This CDR3 region has 14 residues. Trimming pared 5 bases from V and 6 bases from J, leaving 16 bases between. The CDR3: CASSNTTGHDGYTF. In DNA, the CDR3 is TGTGCCAGCAGCAACACTACAGGGCATGATGGCTACACCTTC.

The gene calls are TRBV5-6 and TRBJ1-6; 9 bases map to TRBD1. This CDR3 region has 12 residues. Germline CDR1 is SGHDT and CDR2 is YYEEEE. V lost 9 bases and J lost 7; bases outside the gene matches: 2. CDR3 in DNA: TGTGCCACGGGACAGGGAAATTCACCCCTCCACTTT. It is translated as CATGQGNSPLHF.

The chain has TRBV4-1 and TRBJ1-5; 8 bases agree with TRBD1. The germline CDR1 and CDR2 sequences are MGHRA and YSYEKL. After removal of 2 bases from V and 6 bases from J, the junction contained 15 bases not matched to a gene. CDR3 length: 18 amino acids. CDR3 DNA sequence: TGCGCCAGCAGCCAACCCCATGGTTACGGACAGGGATTTCAGCCCCAGCATTTT. It yields the protein CASSQPHGYGQGFQPQHF.

This clone was recorded only once. This chain links TRBV10-2 with TRBJ1-3, with D perhaps matching TRBD1 (5 bases). This CDR3 has 16 residues. Germline V gene data show CDR1 as WSHSY and CDR2 as SAAADI. Trimming left V 6 bases short and J 0 bases short, with 15 bases between. CDR3 DNA: TGCGCCAGCAGAAGGGGCCGCACCCTCTCTGGAAACACCATATATTTT. This translates into CASRRGRTLSGNTIYF.

The V gene is TRBV2, the J gene TRBJ2-1; TRBD2 aligns across 8 bases. V lost 6 bases to trimming and J lost 8 bases; unmatched junction nucleotides: 12. The CDR3 sequence is 15 residues long. Germline V gene lookup returns CDR1 SNHLY and CDR2 FYNNEI. The CDR3 loop is CASSRSGATIDEQFF. The CDR3 nucleotides are TGTGCCAGCAGCCGTAGCGGGGCCACAATTGATGAGCAGTTCTTC.

The chain employs TRBV3-1 (or the pseudogene TRBV3-2) and TRBJ1-6; D is possibly TRBD1 (5 bases). Germline V CDR1 and CDR2: LGHDT, YNNKEL (reference sequence). Trimming took off 7 bases at V and 9 bases at J, with 19 bases between the two ends. This CDR3 contains 15 residues. CDR3 amino acids: CASNLIGQGGSPLHF. For the CDR3, the DNA is TGTGCCAGCAACCTCATCGGGCAGGGTGGTTCACCCCTCCACTTT.

The genes are TRBV7-3 and TRBJ2-2, with TRBD2 matching 8 bases. Germline CDR1 reads SGHTA; CDR2 reads FQGTGA. The CDR3 extends over 16 amino acids. V trimming: 1 base; J trimming: 4 bases; junction bases outside the gene matches: 5. CDR3 in amino acids: CASSLMSGGSTGELFF. The CDR3 nucleotides are TGTGCCAGCAGCTTAATGAGCGGGGGCAGCACCGGGGAGCTGTTTTTT.

The rearrangement joins TRBV7-8 to TRBJ1-1; 7 bases match TRBD1. Germline V gene lookup returns CDR1 SGHVS and CDR2 FQNEAQ. Trimming cost V 5 bases and J 0 bases; bases outside gene matches: 9. The CDR3 consists of 16 residues. In DNA form, the CDR3 reads TGTGCCAGCAGCCCCTCGGGACAGCCAATGAACACTGAAGCTTTCTTT. Translating gives CASSPSGQPMNTEAFF.

This chain uses TRBV15 with TRBJ2-3; 8 nucleotides align to TRBD1. CDR1 LNHNV and CDR2 YYDKDF come from the germline V gene (reference sequence). This CDR3 comprises 17 residues. V dropped 5 bases and J dropped 2; count of bases not matched to a gene: 12. The CDR3 here is CATSHRADRGFTDTQYF. The CDR3 nucleotides are TGTGCCACCAGCCATAGGGCAGACAGGGGCTTCACAGATACGCAGTATTTT.

This clone has more than one count but fewer than ten. The chain recombines TRBV12-3 or TRBV12-4 with TRBJ1-1; D gene unclear. The CDR3 runs to 13 residues. The germline V and J ends were trimmed by 2 bases and 4 bases, with 8 bases remaining between them. The CDR3 DNA is TGTGCCAGCAGTTTACAGGAAGGCACTGAAGCTTTCTTT. Protein product: CASSLQEGTEAFF.

The chain uses TRBV5-8 and TRBJ2-2; D is unclear. V gave up 1 base and J gave up 1 base, with 11 bases separating them. Germline assignment: CDR1 SGHTS and CDR2 YDEGEE. The CDR3 has 16 amino acids. The chain's CDR3 is CASSLSRVLNTGELFF. For the CDR3, the DNA is TGTGCCAGCAGCTTGTCTCGGGTCCTGAACACCGGGGAGCTGTTTTTT.

This clone occurred once. J is TRBJ2-5 and V is TRBV5-1, with 12 bases identical to TRBD2. The V segment lost 0 bases and the J segment 5 bases; nucleotides outside the gene matches: 8. Germline CDR1 and CDR2: SGHRS and YFSETQ. The CDR3 extends over 17 amino acids. The CDR3, as DNA: TGCGCCAGCAGCTTGGGACTAGCGGGGGCCCCCTGGGAGACCCAGTACTTC. It yields the protein CASSLGLAGAPWETQYF.

V gene TRBV6-5 combines with J gene TRBJ2-1, with 11 positions matching TRBD2. From germline, CDR1 is MNHEY and CDR2 SVGAGI. V lost 6 bases, J lost 5 bases, and 6 bases stayed unmatched. The CDR3 contains 15 residues. Here the CDR3 DNA reads TGTGCCAGCAGCCCAACTAGCGGGGGCCACAATGAGCAGTTCTTC. Encoded protein: CASSPTSGGHNEQFF.

This clone was found once. The V gene is TRBV19, the J gene TRBJ2-7, with 13 bases that match TRBD2. The CDR3 loop spans 15 amino acids. CDR1 is LNHDA and CDR2 is SQIVND in the germline V gene (reference sequence). Trimming removed 5 bases from V and 6 bases from J; junction bases left unmatched: 7. The CDR3 coding sequence is TGTGCCAGTAGTCCCCGGACTAGCGGGGGTCGCGAGCAGTACTTC. This codes for CASSPRTSGGREQYF.